These 9 T cell receptor beta chains share one sample of origin, sequenced in a study of blood T cell repertoires in COVID-19. Sequencing was performed with immunoSEQ multiplex PCR; in TCRdb, only in-frame clones are kept and a portion is missing. The repertoire has roughly 150,000 clones, roughly 80% of them found once; the top ten carry roughly 3.1%. Specimen: peripheral blood. The receptor source for this set is a man between 65 and 79 years old with acute or convalescent COVID-19.

The rearrangement uses TRBV6-1 and TRBJ2-1; maybe TRBD2 (5 bases). Germline CDR1 is MNHNS and CDR2 is SASEGT. CDR3 length: 13 residues. V dropped 0 bases and J dropped 7 bases, with 7 bases sitting between them. CDR3 protein: CASSEAPGNEQFF. CDR3 in DNA: TGTGCCAGCAGTGAAGCACCGGGAAATGAGCAGTTCTTC.

The genes are TRBV27 and TRBJ2-7, with 10 bases matching TRBD2. The germline gives CDR1 MNHEY, CDR2 SMNVEV (reference sequence). Trimming at V came to 2 bases and at J to 4 bases, leaving 5 bases not matched to a gene. There are 15 residues in the CDR3. The CDR3, as DNA: TGTGCCAGCAGTTTAAGCGGGAGGGCCTCGTACGAGCAGTACTTC. Translating it yields CASSLSGRASYEQYF.

The rearrangement uses TRBV29-1 and TRBJ1-5; a possible D gene is TRBD1 (6 bases). Between the trimmed V and J ends, which lost 2 bases and 7 bases, there was a span of 12 bases. This CDR3 has 13 residues. CDR1 SQVTM and CDR2 ANQGSEA come from the germline V gene. For the CDR3, the DNA is TGCAGCGTTGAAACAGCCCAGGGGCAGCCCCAGCATTTT. It translates to CSVETAQGQPQHF.

The count of this clone is one. CDR3 DNA: TGTGCCAGCAGCTTGGCACACAAGAACACTGAAGCTTTCTTT. Protein: CASSLAHKNTEAFF. This chain joins TRBV5-4 and TRBJ1-1; D is uncertain. Germline loops: CDR1 SGHNT, CDR2 YYREEE (reference sequence). The CDR3 runs 14 residues. Between the trimmed V and J ends, which lost 0 bases and 1 base, there was a span of 7 bases.

The gene calls are TRBV11-3 and TRBJ2-7; tentative D call: TRBD1 (5 bases). The CDR3 consists of 16 residues. Germline V gene data show CDR1 as SGHNT and CDR2 as YENEEA. The ends were cut back, 1 base at V and 5 bases at J, with 18 bases in the middle. DNA for the CDR3: TGTGCCAGCAGCTTAGGACAGATTTTAGACGGCGACGAGCAGTACTTC. Protein sequence: CASSLGQILDGDEQYF.

This clone has only a few counts. The V gene is TRBV6-5, the J gene TRBJ2-3; 16 bases fit TRBD2. Unmatched junction bases numbered 3, after V lost 6 bases and J lost 6 bases. The germline V gene encodes CDR1 MNHEY and CDR2 SVGAGI. The CDR3 consists of 15 residues. In DNA, the CDR3 is TGTGCCAGCAGGGGACTAGCGGGGGGGCCGGATACGCAGTATTTT. It encodes CASRGLAGGPDTQYF.

This sequence joins TRBV7-2 and TRBJ2-2; TRBD2 matches at 7 bases. Trimming took 5 bases from V and 4 from J; bases not matched to a gene: 7. Germline V CDR1 and CDR2: SGHTA, FQGNSA. The CDR3 extends over 15 amino acids. The DNA for the CDR3 is TGTGCCAGCAGCCCCCCCAGCGGGATCACCGGGGAGCTGTTTTTT. Amino acids: CASSPPSGITGELFF.

The V and J genes are TRBV19 and TRBJ1-5; D uncertain. Germline CDR1 is LNHDA and CDR2 is SQIVND (reference sequence). V lost 5 bases to trimming and J lost 3 bases, with 11 bases between them. This CDR3 has 14 amino acids. CDR3 in amino acids: CASSVGGFNQPQHF. In DNA, the CDR3 is TGTGCCAGTAGTGTAGGAGGGTTCAATCAGCCCCAGCATTTT.

This clone was seen a handful of times. The sample has other DNA sequences that encode this CDR3 too. The genes are TRBV7-9 and TRBJ2-7; TRBD1 might be the D (5 bases). Germline V gene data show CDR1 as SEHNR and CDR2 as FQNEAQ (reference sequence). The V end was cut by 0 bases, the J end by 5 bases, with 5 bases between. The CDR3 is 12 residues long. DNA for the CDR3: TGTGCCAGCAGCTTAGCCAGGGACGAGCAGTACTTC. This sequence encodes CASSLARDEQYF.